This is a list of T cell receptor beta chains from one sample in a study of cytomegalovirus exposure and HLA in healthy donors. Produced via immunoSEQ multiplex PCR; TCRdb's table is partial and in-frame only. The table includes roughly 73,000 clones, approximately 80% detected once. The sequenced sample was PBMCs. Receptors originate from a man aged 40-49 years in good health and CMV-seronegative. CDR3s include the opening cysteine and the closing phenylalanine or tryptophan. A D gene is named only where the DNA matches it firmly. Not all rows give a size; the values are once, few, many and, for expanded clones, a class.

d_call: -
j_call: TRBJ1-2
v_call: TRBV5-6
clone_size: -
cdr3_nt: TGTGCCAGCAGCTCCCGGCTGGTGGGAGGCTACCCCTTC
cdr3_aa: CASSSRLVGGYPF

d_call: TRBD1
j_call: TRBJ1-2
v_call: TRBV7-2
clone_size: -
cdr3_nt: TGTGCCAGCAGCTTAACAGGGGTCCAGGCTGGCTACACCTTC
cdr3_aa: CASSLTGVQAGYTF

d_call: TRBD2
j_call: TRBJ2-1
v_call: TRBV11-3
clone_size: -
cdr3_nt: TGTGCCAGCAGCTTAGGGACTAGCGGGTACAATGAGCAGTTCTTC
cdr3_aa: CASSLGTSGYNEQFF

d_call: TRBD1
j_call: TRBJ2-5
v_call: TRBV5-6
clone_size: -
cdr3_nt: TGTGCCAGCAGCTTTAGAGGGGGCTGGCAAGAGACCCAGTACTTC
cdr3_aa: CASSFRGGWQETQYF

d_call: -
j_call: TRBJ2-7
v_call: TRBV5-5
clone_size: -
cdr3_nt: TGTGCCAGCAGCTTGGCCGGAGGGGCCAACGAGCAGTACTTC
cdr3_aa: CASSLAGGANEQYF

d_call: TRBD1
j_call: TRBJ2-2
v_call: TRBV27
clone_size: -
cdr3_nt: TGTGCCAGCAGTACTCCGGGACAGGGGACCGGGGAGCTGTTTTTT
cdr3_aa: CASSTPGQGTGELFF

d_call: TRBD2
j_call: TRBJ2-1
v_call: TRBV4-3
clone_size: few
cdr3_nt: TGCGCCAGCAGCCAAGAGTATGGGGTAGCGGGGGGCCGATACAATGAGCAGTTCTTC
cdr3_aa: CASSQEYGVAGGRYNEQFF

d_call: TRBD1
j_call: TRBJ1-1
v_call: TRBV5-1
clone_size: -
cdr3_nt: TGCGCCAGCAGCTTGGGGGGACAGGGGGGGACTGAAGCTTTCTTT
cdr3_aa: CASSLGGQGGTEAFF

d_call: TRBD1
j_call: TRBJ1-2
v_call: TRBV18
clone_size: -
cdr3_nt: TGTGCCAGCTCACCACCACGGGACAGCGTCTATGGCTACACCTTC
cdr3_aa: CASSPPRDSVYGYTF

d_call: TRBD1
j_call: TRBJ1-3
v_call: TRBV7-6
clone_size: -
cdr3_nt: TGTGCCAGCAGCTTAGGGGGACAGGGTTCTGGAAACACCATATATTTT
cdr3_aa: CASSLGGQGSGNTIYF

d_call: TRBD1
j_call: TRBJ1-2
v_call: TRBV19
clone_size: once
cdr3_nt: TGTGCCAGTAGTAGGACAGGGACAGACAGCGGCTACACCTTC
cdr3_aa: CASSRTGTDSGYTF

d_call: -
j_call: TRBJ1-6
v_call: TRBV19
clone_size: -
cdr3_nt: TGTGCCAGTAGTTACTCCTCCACCCCCTATTCACCCCTCCACTTT
cdr3_aa: CASSYSSTPYSPLHF

d_call: TRBD1
j_call: TRBJ1-2
v_call: TRBV11-2
clone_size: -
cdr3_nt: TGTGCCAGCAGCTCTCTTCGGACAGGACGAGCTACGGGGGGCTACACCTTC
cdr3_aa: CASSSLRTGRATGGYTF

d_call: TRBD1
j_call: TRBJ2-7
v_call: TRBV10-1
clone_size: -
cdr3_nt: TGCGCCAGCAGTGAGGTGGACAGGGGGATCGGGGAGCAGTACTTC
cdr3_aa: CASSEVDRGIGEQYF

d_call: TRBD1
j_call: TRBJ1-5
v_call: TRBV2
clone_size: once
cdr3_nt: TGTGCCAGCACCCCCGGGACAGGGGGCGGTCAGCCCCAGCATTTT
cdr3_aa: CASTPGTGGGQPQHF

d_call: TRBD1
j_call: TRBJ1-3
v_call: TRBV9
clone_size: -
cdr3_nt: TGTGCCAGCAACGCTGGGGACAGTGGAAACACCATATATTTT
cdr3_aa: CASNAGDSGNTIYF

d_call: -
j_call: TRBJ1-3
v_call: TRBV30
clone_size: -
cdr3_nt: TGTGCCTGGAATATCTACTCTGGAAACACCATATATTTT
cdr3_aa: CAWNIYSGNTIYF

d_call: TRBD1
j_call: TRBJ1-6
v_call: TRBV5-1
clone_size: -
cdr3_nt: TGCGCCAGCAGCCCGAGGGTGCAGGGGGCGGAATCACCCCTCCACTTT
cdr3_aa: CASSPRVQGAESPLHF

d_call: TRBD1
j_call: TRBJ2-3
v_call: TRBV12-5
clone_size: -
cdr3_nt: TGTGCTAGTGCCTTGGACAGGGGAAGCACAGATACGCAGTATTTT
cdr3_aa: CASALDRGSTDTQYF

d_call: -
j_call: TRBJ2-7
v_call: TRBV5-6
clone_size: -
cdr3_nt: TGTGCCAGCAGCCAGCTACAGGGCTTCCACGAGCAGTACTTC
cdr3_aa: CASSQLQGFHEQYF

d_call: -
j_call: TRBJ1-5
v_call: TRBV7-3
clone_size: -
cdr3_nt: TGTGCCAGCAGGCGGGGGGCGGGCAATCAGCCCCAGCATTTT
cdr3_aa: CASRRGAGNQPQHF

d_call: -
j_call: TRBJ2-1
v_call: TRBV6-5
clone_size: -
cdr3_nt: TGTGCCAGCAGTTACAACGGAGATGAGCAGTTCTTC
cdr3_aa: CASSYNGDEQFF

d_call: TRBD1
j_call: TRBJ1-4
v_call: TRBV4-3
clone_size: -
cdr3_nt: TGCGCCAGCAGCCGACAGGGGACGTATGGCGAAAAACTGTTTTTT
cdr3_aa: CASSRQGTYGEKLFF

d_call: TRBD1
j_call: TRBJ1-5
v_call: TRBV19
clone_size: -
cdr3_nt: TGTGCCAGTATAGGCAGGGGGAGTCAGCCCCAGCATTTT
cdr3_aa: CASIGRGSQPQHF

d_call: -
j_call: TRBJ1-3
v_call: TRBV7-2
clone_size: -
cdr3_nt: TGTGCCAGCAGCTTTAGCTTCGGGTGGAGTGGAAACACCATATATTTT
cdr3_aa: CASSFSFGWSGNTIYF

d_call: -
j_call: TRBJ2-5
v_call: TRBV2
clone_size: few
cdr3_nt: TGTGCCAGCAGTACCTACAGGTCCCAAGAGACCCAGTACTTC
cdr3_aa: CASSTYRSQETQYF

d_call: TRBD1
j_call: TRBJ1-1
v_call: TRBV7-9
clone_size: few
cdr3_nt: TGTGCCAGCAGCCACGCCGGGACAGGGAGCACTGAAGCTTTCTTT
cdr3_aa: CASSHAGTGSTEAFF

d_call: TRBD1
j_call: TRBJ1-2
v_call: TRBV2
clone_size: once
cdr3_nt: TGTGCCAGCAGGGGACAGGGAAATGGCTACACCTTC
cdr3_aa: CASRGQGNGYTF

d_call: -
j_call: TRBJ1-3
v_call: TRBV27
clone_size: -
cdr3_nt: TGTGCCAGCAGTTACAGGGCTGGAAACACCATATATTTT
cdr3_aa: CASSYRAGNTIYF

d_call: TRBD1
j_call: TRBJ1-1
v_call: TRBV5-1
clone_size: -
cdr3_nt: TGCGCCAGCAGCTGGGGACAGGGAGAGGCAGAAGCTTTCTTT
cdr3_aa: CASSWGQGEAEAFF

d_call: -
j_call: TRBJ2-3
v_call: TRBV6-5
clone_size: -
cdr3_nt: TGTGCCAGCAGTTACCAGGGCAGGGGGAGGTTAGATACGCAGTATTTT
cdr3_aa: CASSYQGRGRLDTQYF

d_call: TRBD1
j_call: TRBJ1-2
v_call: TRBV14
clone_size: -
cdr3_nt: TGTGCCAGCAACCCGACGGACAGGGGGTACACCTTC
cdr3_aa: CASNPTDRGYTF

d_call: -
j_call: TRBJ1-5
v_call: TRBV5-5
clone_size: once
cdr3_nt: TGTGCCAGCAGTCTGGGAGGGGGTCAGCCCCAGCATTTT
cdr3_aa: CASSLGGGQPQHF

d_call: -
j_call: TRBJ1-1
v_call: TRBV25-1
clone_size: -
cdr3_nt: TGTGCCAGCAGCATGAACACTGAAGCTTTCTTT
cdr3_aa: CASSMNTEAFF

d_call: TRBD2
j_call: TRBJ2-2
v_call: TRBV7-6
clone_size: -
cdr3_nt: TGTGCCAGCAGTCCGAGCGGGGGGGTCGCCACCGGGGAGCTGTTTTTT
cdr3_aa: CASSPSGGVATGELFF

d_call: -
j_call: TRBJ2-7
v_call: TRBV4-2
clone_size: -
cdr3_nt: TGTGCCAGCAGCCAAACAGGGCCCTACGAGCAGTACTTC
cdr3_aa: CASSQTGPYEQYF